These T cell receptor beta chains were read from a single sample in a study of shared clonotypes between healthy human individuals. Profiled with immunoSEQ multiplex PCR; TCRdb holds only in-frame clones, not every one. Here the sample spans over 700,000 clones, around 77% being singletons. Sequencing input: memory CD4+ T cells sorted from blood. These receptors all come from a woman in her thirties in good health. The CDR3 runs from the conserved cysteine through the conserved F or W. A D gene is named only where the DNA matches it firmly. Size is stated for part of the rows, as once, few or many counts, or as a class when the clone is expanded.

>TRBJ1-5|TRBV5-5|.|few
TGTGCCAGCAGTGCGGGACGACGGAATCAGCCCCAGCATTTT
CASSAGRRNQPQHF
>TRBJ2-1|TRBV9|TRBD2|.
TGTGCCAGCAGCCCACGCGGGCTAGCGGCATACAATGAGCAGTTCTTC
CASSPRGLAAYNEQFF
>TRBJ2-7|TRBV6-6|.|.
TGTGCCAGCGCTCGGGGGTTGCACGAGCAGTACTTC
CASARGLHEQYF
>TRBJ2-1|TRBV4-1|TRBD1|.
TGCGCCAGCAGCCAACATACTCCCGGGACAGGGGCCTACAATGAGCAGTTCTTC
CASSQHTPGTGAYNEQFF
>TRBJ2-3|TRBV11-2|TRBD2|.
TGTGCCAGCAGACTAGCGGGAGTAGATACGCAGTATTTT
CASRLAGVDTQYF
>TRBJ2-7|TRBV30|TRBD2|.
TGTGCCTGGAGTGGGAGCTCGGGACTAGCGTACGAGCAGTACTTC
CAWSGSSGLAYEQYF
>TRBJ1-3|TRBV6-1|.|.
TGTGCCAGCATCTTGGGGGGAAACACCATATATTTT
CASILGGNTIYF
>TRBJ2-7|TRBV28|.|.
TGTGCCAGCAGTTTGTCCGGGCCGGATTCCTACGAGCAGTACTTC
CASSLSGPDSYEQYF
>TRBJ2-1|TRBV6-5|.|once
TGTGCCAGCAGTCCACGCTCCTACAATGAGCAGTTCTTC
CASSPRSYNEQFF
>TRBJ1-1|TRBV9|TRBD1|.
TGTGCCAGCAGCGTAGGTTCTGGACAGGGCATGGGTGAAGCTTTCTTT
CASSVGSGQGMGEAFF
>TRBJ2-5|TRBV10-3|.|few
TGTGCCATCAGTGAACGGACAGCGGGAGAGACCCAGTACTTC
CAISERTAGETQYF
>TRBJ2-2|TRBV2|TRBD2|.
TGTGCCAGCGGGGGGTGGGACGGGACGCCGGGACTAGCGGTGATGGGCACCGGGGAGCTGTTTTTT
CASGGWDGTPGLAVMGTGELFF
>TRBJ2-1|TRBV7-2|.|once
TGTGCCAGCAGCCTACATGGACAGACCGGAAACCCCATCAATGAGCAGTTCTTC
CASSLHGQTGNPINEQFF
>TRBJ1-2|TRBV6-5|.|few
TGTGCCAGCAGTGGGCCAGGCTATGGCTACACCTTC
CASSGPGYGYTF
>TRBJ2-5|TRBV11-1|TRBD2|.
TGTGCCAGCAGCTTAGTGCTAGCGGCGGAGACCCAGTACTTC
CASSLVLAAETQYF
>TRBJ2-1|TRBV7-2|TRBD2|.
TGTGCCAGCAGCCCTGAGGTAACGGGAGGGCCCTACAATGAGCAGTTCTTC
CASSPEVTGGPYNEQFF
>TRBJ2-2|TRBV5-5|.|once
TGTGCCAGCAGCCCGGGTCTCATCACCGGGGAGCTGTTTTTT
CASSPGLITGELFF
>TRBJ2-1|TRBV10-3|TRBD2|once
TGTGCCATCAGTCGGACTAGCGGGAACAATGAGCAGTTCTTC
CAISRTSGNNEQFF